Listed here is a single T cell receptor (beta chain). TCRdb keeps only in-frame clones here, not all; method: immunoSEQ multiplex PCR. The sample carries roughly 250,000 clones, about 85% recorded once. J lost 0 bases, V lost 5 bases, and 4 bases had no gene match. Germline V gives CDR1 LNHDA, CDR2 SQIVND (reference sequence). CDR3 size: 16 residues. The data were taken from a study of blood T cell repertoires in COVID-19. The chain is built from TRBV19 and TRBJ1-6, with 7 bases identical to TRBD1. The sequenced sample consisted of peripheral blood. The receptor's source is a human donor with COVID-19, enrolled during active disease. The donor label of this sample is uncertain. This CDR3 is CASSQQGSSYNSPLHF. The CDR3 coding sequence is TGTGCCAGTAGTCAACAGGGGAGCTCCTATAATTCACCCCTCCACTTT.